This T cell receptor (beta chain) derives from a study of T cell changes during pregnancy in multiple sclerosis (dated by TCRdb to the late 2010s). Background for the entire study: The study examined how the T cell repertoire changed over the course of pregnancy in women with multiple sclerosis.

For this clone: Which antigen it targets is not known. Per-base qualities were not stored, and no clone one base away is much larger.

The CDR3 measures 12 amino acids from cysteine to phenylalanine. Solely the CDR3 DNA is kept, with 36 bases framed from the first base. V drops 0 bases and J drops 6 bases, leaving 6 bases in between. Reading the germline V gene gives CDR1 MGHRA and CDR2 YSYEKL. The library was produced with the immunoSEQ multiplex PCR assay. TCRdb carries this immuneACCESS record with in-frame sequences only. Its versions omit some clonotypes, under half of them owing to an unresolved V gene in the studies checked, with the rest unexplained. A total of more than 75,000 clones appear in this sample, 94% of them only once. The ten largest clones add up to 2% to 3% of the sample.

The sequence links TRBV4-1 to TRBJ2-7, with TRBD2 as a weak D call on 6 bases. The origin of this receptor is a female donor with multiple sclerosis, enrolled in a pregnancy study. The input for sequencing was peripheral blood, taken in the third trimester of pregnancy. The sequenced DNA: TGCGCCAGCAGCCAAGAGGGGGGCGAGCAGTACTTC. This yields the protein CASSQEGGEQYF.